This record covers a single T cell receptor beta chain. This entry belongs to a study of T-cell memory formation after mild COVID-19. Study overall: Clusters of TCRs were largely donor specific.

One entry per CDR3 protein results from TCRdb running MiXCR on the 5' RACE reads. The sample shows some 50,000 distinct CDR3 sequences, 9% to 15% of them seen only once. This clonotype originated in a man between 18 and 35 years old who had mild COVID-19 (a few samples of this study predate the infection). Cell type and time point are not known. The sequenced sample was PBMCs or a T cell subset sorted from them (not recorded which).

The CDR3 loop reads CASSLHIKDKVSGGDGYTF. The CDR3 bases are TGTGCCAGCAGCTTGCACATAAAGGACAAAGTGAGCGGGGGGGATGGCTACACCTTC. The J gene is TRBJ1-2, the V gene TRBV7-6, with D perhaps matching TRBD1 (5 bases). Trimming cost V 3 bases and J 6 bases, with 29 bases left between them. Looked up from germline, CDR1 is SGHVS and CDR2 is FNYEAQ. This CDR3 is 19 amino acids long.